The clone carrying this TCR beta chain appeared a single time. The antigen is unknown. The data belong to a study of shared clonotypes between healthy human individuals. The study, taken as a whole, reports: Compared with clonotypes that all four donors shared, non-shared clonotypes had lower generation probabilities.

CDR1 and CDR2 (germline): MRHNA, SNTAGT. This CDR3 contains 14 residues. The V end lost 6 bases, the J end lost 3 bases, and 11 bases lay between the germline ends. TCRdb keeps only in-frame clones here, not all; method: immunoSEQ multiplex PCR. The table includes 2.3 million or so clones, roughly 93% detected once. The chain employs TRBV6-4 and TRBJ2-2; possibly TRBD2 for D (6 bases). The sequencing sample was made of naive CD4+ T cells from PBMCs. Specified subset: CD45RA+ positively selected. This TCR was sampled from a man aged 18 to 30 in good health. Some clones in this sample may be carry-over from other donors' samples. In nucleotides, the CDR3 is TGTGCCAGCAGCATCGGGAGTTACACCGGGGAGCTGTTTTTT. Protein product: CASSIGSYTGELFF.